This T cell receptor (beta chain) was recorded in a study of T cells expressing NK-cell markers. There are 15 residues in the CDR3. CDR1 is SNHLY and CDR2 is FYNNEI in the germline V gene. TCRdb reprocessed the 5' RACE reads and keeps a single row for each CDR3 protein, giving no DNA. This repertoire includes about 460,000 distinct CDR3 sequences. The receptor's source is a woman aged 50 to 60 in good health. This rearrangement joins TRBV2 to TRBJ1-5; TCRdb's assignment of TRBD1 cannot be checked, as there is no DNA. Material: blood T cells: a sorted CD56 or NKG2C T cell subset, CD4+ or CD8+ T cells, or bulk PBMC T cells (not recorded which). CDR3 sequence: CASSEVWGTNQPQHF.